Described below is a single T cell receptor beta chain sequence and its context. This sample stems from a study of blood T cell repertoires in COVID-19. Method: immunoSEQ multiplex PCR; TCRdb's copy keeps in-frame clones and lacks some. Here the sample spans about 260,000 clones, approximately 86% being singletons. The CDR3 runs to 14 residues. Trimming left V 5 bases short and J 5 bases short, with 15 bases between. In germline, CDR1 is LNHDA, CDR2 SQIVND (reference sequence). The rearrangement links TRBV19 to TRBJ1-1, with D possibly TRBD1 on 5 matching bases. This TCR was recovered from a man aged 35 to 55 who had recovered from COVID-19. Sequencing input: peripheral blood. CDR3 bases: TGTGCCAGTAGTGCCCTTCCAGGGTTGACTGAAGCTTTCTTT. Encoded protein: CASSALPGLTEAFF.